The rows below give T cell receptor beta chains drawn from one sample of a study of T-cell memory formation after mild COVID-19. TCRdb reprocessed the 5' RACE reads via MiXCR and lists one record per CDR3 protein. The sample consists of about 110,000 distinct CDR3 sequences, roughly a sixth of them appearing once. Sequencing input: PBMCs or a T cell subset sorted from them (not recorded which). The receptors here all came from a man younger than 35 who had mild COVID-19 (a few samples of this study predate the infection). Cell type and time point are not known. The CDR3 runs from the conserved cysteine through the conserved F or W. Each record gives: V gene, CDR3 protein.

TRBV12-3/TRBV12-4,CASSPRDPVLSNSPLHF
TRBV7-2,CASSPRGYEQYF
TRBV7-9,CASSLSGTGALAFF
TRBV12-3/TRBV12-4,CASRNFRDGQETQYF
TRBV5-1,CASSSLGTGEETQYF
TRBV18,CASSTDSDRNQPQHF
TRBV5-1,CASSQGGLAGANEQFF
TRBV7-8,CASSSAGGNVLTF
TRBV7-6,CASSPPGQYNEQFF
TRBV7-9,CASSLSGDIQYF
TRBV7-2,CASSLGDRNQPQHF
TRBV4-3,CASSHTDSDEQYF
TRBV6-5,CASSRVYGNTIYF
TRBV3-1,CASSQDARFAGEETQYF
TRBV29-1,CSARDQDTYGYTF
TRBV7-2,CASSLVAGLSTDTQYF
TRBV9,CASSATWGDSPLHF
TRBV5-1,CASSFSGTKNIQYF
TRBV7-2,CASSLIQETQYF
TRBV5-1,CASSVGQRTDTQYF
TRBV7-2,CASSWGLKYGYTF
TRBV6-2/TRBV6-3,CASIPASGTDTQYF
TRBV7-2,CASSFNGGRKQETQYF
TRBV5-1,CASSLGLAKNIQYF
TRBV7-9,CASISGQVELFF
TRBV5-5,CASSLRAGGQPQHF
TRBV4-1,CASSLGTGVFYEQYF
TRBV5-1,CASSLSESAGYTF
TRBV5-1,CASTTNPGTANEQYF
TRBV6-6,CASSYLGGLNTGELFF
TRBV2,CASPLAGGHTDTQYF
TRBV28,CASSLKSGIGKNIQYF
TRBV4-1,CASSQGTGRIETQYF
TRBV6-2/TRBV6-3,CASNKQTSEQFF
TRBV9,CASSPGTGGFGELFF
TRBV4-3,CASSRGRTGGLGTDTQYF
TRBV29-1,CSPRWGRQPQHF
TRBV5-4,CASSSGQKQETQYF
TRBV20-1,CSAGGGAGFDQPQHF
TRBV10-3,CAISESVRSEQYF
TRBV12-3/TRBV12-4,CASSPTSGGQGTDTQYF
TRBV20-1,CSARVGTGTDTQYF
TRBV7-2,CASSLVGLKLAKNIQYF
TRBV3-1,CASSTSRPGHEQFF